Following are 27 T cell receptor beta chains from one sample sequenced in a study of blood T cell repertoires in COVID-19. The protocol was immunoSEQ multiplex PCR, while the TCRdb copy is restricted to in-frame clones and leaves out a portion. In the table there are about 12,000 clones, about 80% of which are singletons. Sequencing used peripheral blood. The receptors were sampled from a human donor in a cohort sampled during active COVID-19.

This chain connects TRBV5-1 to TRBJ2-3; TRBD2 aligns across 11 bases. There are 16 residues in the CDR3. CDR1 is SGHRS, CDR2 YFSETQ, per germline. J gave up 2 bases and V 4 bases, and 6 bases lay outside the gene matches. The DNA for the CDR3 is TGCGCCAGCAGCCGCGGACTAGCGGGCCTCACAGATACGCAGTATTTT. Translated, it gives CASSRGLAGLTDTQYF. The full variable domain, in which reference TRBV5-1 and TRBJ2-3 provide the parts outside the CDR3, is KAGVTQTPRYLIKTRGQQVTLSCSPISGHRSVSWYQQTPGQGLQFLFEYFSETQRNKGNFPGRFSGRQFSNSRSEMNVSTLELGDSALYLCASSRGLAGLTDTQYFGPGTRLTVL.

The genes are TRBV20-1 and TRBJ1-2; weak D call: TRBD1 (5 bases). Germline V CDR1 and CDR2: DFQATT, SNEGSKA (reference sequence). V was shortened by 3 bases and J by 3 bases, with 11 bases between the two germline ends. The CDR3 contains 13 residues. For the CDR3, the DNA is TGCAGTGCTAGTTCGTCGGGGGACTATGGCTACACCTTC. Translation: CSASSSGDYGYTF.

This clone has just a few counts. This chain uses TRBV6-5 with TRBJ1-6; D not certain. The CDR3 contains 14 residues. V was shortened by 5 bases and J by 2 bases, with 7 bases between the two germline ends. Germline V gene data show CDR1 as MNHEY and CDR2 as SVGAGI. The CDR3 DNA reads TGTGCCAGCAGTCCCCTCGCCTATAATTCACCCCTCCACTTT. Its protein is CASSPLAYNSPLHF.

The chain employs TRBV19 and TRBJ1-2, with 7 bases identical to TRBD1. The V gene end was trimmed by 5 bases and the J gene end by 8 bases; junction bases not matched to a gene: 14. This CDR3 is built from 15 residues. Germline CDR1 is LNHDA and CDR2 is SQIVND (reference sequence). In DNA form, the CDR3 reads TGTGCCAGTAGTCTCCGGGACAGCGGCCTCAAAGGCTACACCTTC. This encodes CASSLRDSGLKGYTF.

J is TRBJ2-5 and V is TRBV5-6; D call uncertain. The CDR3 consists of 15 residues. Trimming pared 3 bases from V and 1 base from J, leaving 13 bases between. CDR1 SGHDT and CDR2 YYEEEE come from the germline V gene. The CDR3 DNA reads TGTGCCAGCAGCTATCGGTCCCGACTCCAAGAGACCCAGTACTTC. It encodes CASSYRSRLQETQYF.

This clone turned up a few times. This chain connects TRBV7-2 to TRBJ1-3, with 8 bases aligning to TRBD1. CDR3 length: 17 residues. Germline loops: CDR1 SGHTA, CDR2 FQGNSA. V trimming: 5 bases; J trimming: 0 bases; junction bases outside the gene matches: 9. The CDR3 region is CASSRRGQGNSGNTIYF. CDR3 nucleotide sequence: TGTGCCAGCAGCCGCCGCGGACAGGGAAACTCTGGAAACACCATATATTTT.

The chain carries TRBV10-3 and TRBJ2-7; 8 nucleotides line up with TRBD1. The junction had 9 bases not matched to a gene; V was cut back by 7 bases and J by 4 bases. CDR1 and CDR2 (germline): ENHRY, SYGVKD. CDR3 length equals 14 residues. The CDR3 sequence: CAINGAGQGYEQYF. CDR3 coding DNA: TGTGCCATCAACGGCGCTGGACAGGGTTACGAGCAGTACTTC.

The chain is built from TRBV28 and TRBJ1-4; 7 bases line up with TRBD1. V gave up 2 bases and J gave up 4 bases; unmatched junction bases: 4. The CDR3 runs to 15 residues. The germline CDR1 and CDR2 sequences are MDHEN and SYDVKM. This CDR3 is CASSLRDRLNEKLFF. CDR3 coding DNA: TGTGCCAGCAGTTTAAGGGACAGACTTAATGAAAAACTGTTTTTT.

The gene calls are TRBV5-4 and TRBJ1-2, with D possibly TRBD1 on 6 matching bases. The CDR3 is made up of 14 amino acids. Germline V gene sequence: CDR1 SGHNT, CDR2 YYREEE (reference sequence). V lost 0 bases to trimming and J lost 0 bases, with 6 bases between them. Here the CDR3 DNA reads TGTGCCAGCAGCTTGGGGACAGCTAACTATGGCTACACCTTC. Its protein product is CASSLGTANYGYTF. The full variable domain, in which reference TRBV5-4 and TRBJ1-2 provide the parts outside the CDR3, is ETGVTQSPTHLIKTRGQQVTLRCSSQSGHNTVSWYQQALGQGPQFIFQYYREEENGRGNFPPRFSGLQFPNYSSELNVNALELDDSALYLCASSLGTANYGYTFGSGTRLTVV.

The genes are TRBV11-2 and TRBJ1-2; no firm D call. CDR1 is SGHAT and CDR2 is FQNNGV in the germline V gene. The V end lost 5 bases, the J end lost 2 bases, and 15 bases lay between the germline ends. CDR3 length equals 15 residues. CDR3 region: CASSPVGGWNYGYTF. CDR3 DNA: TGTGCCAGCAGCCCCGTGGGCGGGTGGAACTATGGCTACACCTTC.

The rearrangement joins TRBV10-2 to TRBJ1-2; D possibly corresponds to TRBD1 (6 bases). From germline, CDR1 is WSHSY and CDR2 SAAADI. The V gene lost 6 bases and the J gene lost 5 bases, with 10 bases spanning the gap. This CDR3 region has 12 residues. The CDR3 DNA reads as TGCGCCAGCAGGGGCAGGGGTTATGGCTACACCTTC. Translating gives CASRGRGYGYTF.

A few counts support this clone. The chain uses TRBV12-3 or TRBV12-4 and TRBJ2-7, with 7 bases lining up with TRBD1. The CDR3 is made up of 13 amino acids. J gave up 4 bases and V 6 bases, and 6 bases lay outside the gene matches. CDR3 loop: CASSLGDSYEQYF. In DNA, the CDR3 is TGTGCCAGCAGCCTGGGGGACAGTTACGAGCAGTACTTC.

J is TRBJ2-3 and V is TRBV6-5, with a weak D call TRBD2 (5 bases). The CDR3 spans 15 residues. From germline, CDR1 is MNHEY and CDR2 SVGAGI. The V gene lost 0 bases and the J gene lost 2 bases, with 9 bases spanning the gap. CDR3 DNA: TGTGCCAGCAGTTACTCACGGGGTGCCACAGATACGCAGTATTTT. Translated, it gives CASSYSRGATDTQYF.

The rearrangement uses TRBV7-9 and TRBJ1-6, with 11 bases fitting TRBD1. CDR1 and CDR2 (germline): SEHNR, FQNEAQ (reference sequence). The CDR3 is made up of 16 amino acids. J was trimmed by 7 bases and V by 10 bases; bases with no gene match: 12. For the CDR3, the DNA is TGTGCCACCATACCGGGACAGGGGGGAATCAATTCACCCCTCCACTTT. Protein: CATIPGQGGINSPLHF. The full variable domain, with the rest looked up from reference TRBV7-9 and TRBJ1-6, is DTGVSQNPRHKITKRGQNVTFRCDPISEHNRLYWYRQTLGQGPEFLTYFQNEAQLEKSRLLSDRFSAERPKGSFSTLEIQRTEQGDSAMYLCATIPGQGGINSPLHFGNGTRLTVT.

The chain is built from TRBV30 and TRBJ2-7, with 7 bases lining up with TRBD2. The CDR3 consists of 17 residues. In germline, CDR1 is GTSNPN, CDR2 SVGIG (reference sequence). Trimming took 3 bases from V and 2 from J; bases not matched to a gene: 16. CDR3 loop: CAWSYWGWTSQAYEQYF. The CDR3 coding sequence is TGTGCCTGGAGCTACTGGGGCTGGACTAGTCAGGCCTACGAGCAGTACTTC.

The chain uses TRBV30 and TRBJ1-3, with D hard to call. CDR3 length: 15 residues. Germline V gene sequence: CDR1 GTSNPN, CDR2 SVGIG (reference sequence). Trimming took off 2 bases at V and 0 bases at J, with 11 bases between the two ends. CDR3 sequence (DNA): TGTGCCTGGAGTCGGGGTCACCTCTCTGGAAACACCATATATTTT. The encoded protein is CAWSRGHLSGNTIYF. Full variable domain (outside the CDR3, taken from reference TRBV30 and TRBJ1-3): SQTIHQWPATLVQPVGSPLSLECTVEGTSNPNLYWYRQAAGRGLQLLFYSVGIGQISSEVPQNLSASRPQDRQFILSSKKLLLSDSGFYLCAWSRGHLSGNTIYFGEGSWLTVV.

The chain combines TRBV7-2 with TRBJ2-7; D gene uncertain. V was trimmed by 4 bases and J by 3 bases, leaving 13 bases between them. Germline assignment: CDR1 SGHTA and CDR2 FQGNSA. The CDR3 loop spans 14 amino acids. CDR3: CASSSLNTYYEQYF. CDR3 nucleotide sequence: TGTGCCAGCAGCTCGCTGAACACATACTACGAGCAGTACTTC.

The chain uses TRBV27 and TRBJ2-1, with TRBD2 as a possible D gene (5 bases). The V end was cut by 5 bases, the J end by 3 bases, with 14 bases between. The CDR3 runs 15 residues. Germline V gene data show CDR1 as MNHEY and CDR2 as SMNVEV (reference sequence). The CDR3 is CASSLVGDDYNEQFF. DNA for the CDR3: TGTGCCAGCAGTCTCGTCGGGGATGACTACAATGAGCAGTTCTTC.

This clone was counted once. V is TRBV7-2 and J is TRBJ2-1; a weak D match, TRBD2 (6 bases). Germline CDR1 SGHTA, CDR2 FQGNSA. The CDR3 totals 15 residues. Deletions cut 3 bases from V and 6 bases from J, with 15 bases between. The CDR3 spells CASSLEIGLPNEQFF. In DNA form, the CDR3 reads TGTGCCAGCAGCTTGGAAATCGGACTACCCAATGAGCAGTTCTTC.

The rearrangement uses TRBV5-1 and TRBJ2-1, with 14 positions matching TRBD2. This CDR3 has 19 amino acids. Losses at the gene ends were 5 bases for V and 0 bases for J; bases not matched to a gene: 10. CDR1 SGHRS and CDR2 YFSETQ come from the germline V gene. The CDR3 DNA sequence: TGCGCCAGCAGGGCCGGGACTAGCGGGGGCCTCAGCTCCTACAATGAGCAGTTCTTC. Amino acids: CASRAGTSGGLSSYNEQFF.

The V call is TRBV11-3, the J call TRBJ2-3, with D tentatively TRBD1 (6 bases). V was shortened by 2 bases and J by 2 bases, with 14 bases between the two germline ends. The germline V gene encodes CDR1 SGHNT and CDR2 YENEEA. The CDR3 contains 16 residues. The CDR3 region is CASSLSGQRPTDTQYF. DNA of the CDR3: TGTGCCAGCAGCTTATCAGGACAGCGGCCCACAGATACGCAGTATTTT.

This rearrangement joins TRBV5-1 to TRBJ2-7, with D unclear. Germline V CDR1 and CDR2: SGHRS, YFSETQ. The CDR3 spans 14 residues. V lost 0 bases and J 5 bases, leaving 12 bases between the germline ends. CDR3 DNA sequence: TGCGCCAGCAGCTTGGCTCAATTGGGCGACGAGCAGTACTTC. Its protein is CASSLAQLGDEQYF. Full variable domain (outside the CDR3, taken from reference TRBV5-1 and TRBJ2-7): KAGVTQTPRYLIKTRGQQVTLSCSPISGHRSVSWYQQTPGQGLQFLFEYFSETQRNKGNFPGRFSGRQFSNSRSEMNVSTLELGDSALYLCASSLAQLGDEQYFGPGTRLTVT.

This clone has only a few counts. The rearrangement joins TRBV2 to TRBJ1-4; a possible D gene is TRBD1 (5 bases). This CDR3 has 14 residues. CDR1 and CDR2 (germline): SNHLY, FYNNEI. Trimming left V 4 bases short and J 3 bases short, with 9 bases between. CDR3 amino acids: CASSGPGANEKLFF. The CDR3 DNA sequence: TGTGCCAGCAGTGGACCGGGGGCTAATGAAAAACTGTTTTTT. Combining the CDR3 with reference TRBV2 and TRBJ1-4 gives the whole variable domain EPEVTQTPSHQVTQMGQEVILRCVPISNHLYFYWYRQILGQKVEFLVSFYNNEISEKSEIFDDQFSVERPDGSNFTLKIRSTKLEDSAMYFCASSGPGANEKLFFGSGTQLSVL.

This chain uses TRBV28 with TRBJ1-4; 7 bases are a match to TRBD1. Per the germline V gene, CDR1 is MDHEN and CDR2 is SYDVKM. The CDR3 spans 15 residues. Losses at the gene ends were 5 bases for V and 13 bases for J; bases not matched to a gene: 16. CDR3 bases: TGTGCCAGCAGTCCCTACAGGGGTTGGGTGGCGGGACTGTTTTTT. Amino acids: CASSPYRGWVAGLFF.

The rearrangement joins TRBV30 to TRBJ2-7; TRBD1 matches 8 bases. With 3 bases clipped from V and 6 bases from J, the junction kept 10 bases outside the gene matches. The length of the CDR3 is 14 residues. Germline V gives CDR1 GTSNPN, CDR2 SVGIG (reference sequence). The CDR3 protein is CAWRATGVRREQYF. The DNA of the CDR3 is TGTGCCTGGAGGGCGACAGGGGTTCGGCGCGAGCAGTACTTC.

This chain connects TRBV7-9 to TRBJ2-7, with 8 bases matching TRBD1. Germline V gives CDR1 SEHNR, CDR2 FQNEAQ (reference sequence). Trimming took 5 bases from V and 6 from J; bases not matched to a gene: 12. This CDR3 has 15 amino acids. This chain's CDR3 is CASSARTGNQVEQYF. CDR3 bases: TGTGCCAGCAGCGCCCGGACAGGGAACCAAGTCGAGCAGTACTTC.

V is TRBV5-4 and J is TRBJ2-7; 8 bases map to TRBD2. CDR1 is SGHNT, CDR2 YYREEE, per germline (reference sequence). V dropped 4 bases and J dropped 3; count of bases not matched to a gene: 9. The CDR3 runs to 15 residues. The CDR3 DNA reads as TGTGCCAGCAGCCCGGGGGGGCGGGGGGTCTACGAGCAGTACTTC. Protein sequence: CASSPGGRGVYEQYF.